Following are 6 T cell receptor beta chains from one sample sequenced in a study of T cell changes during pregnancy in multiple sclerosis. Produced via immunoSEQ multiplex PCR; TCRdb's table is partial and in-frame only. The sample has about 80,000 clones, 85% to 95% seen once. The sequenced sample was peripheral blood, obtained in the second trimester of pregnancy. The origin of the receptors is a female donor in good health, enrolled as a control in a pregnancy study.

By its share, this clone is medium-sized. This chain links TRBV6-6 with TRBJ2-1, with 10 nucleotides matching TRBD2. Per germline, CDR1 MNHNY and CDR2 SVGAGI (reference sequence). J lost 7 bases, V lost 5 bases, and 8 bases had no gene match. The CDR3 contains 15 residues. CDR3 DNA sequence: TGTGCCAGCAGTCTGCTAGCGGGAGAGGGGAATGAGCAGTTCTTC. This sequence encodes CASSLLAGEGNEQFF.

This sequence joins TRBV7-6 and TRBJ1-3; D possibly corresponds to TRBD1 (5 bases). This CDR3 is built from 17 residues. The V gene's germline CDR1 is SGHVS and CDR2 FNYEAQ. Between the trimmed V and J ends, which lost 1 base and 0 bases, there was a span of 13 bases. This chain's CDR3 is CASSLVSGGGSGNTIYF. The CDR3, as DNA: TGTGCCAGCAGCTTAGTTTCTGGGGGGGGCTCTGGAAACACCATATATTTT.

The gene calls are TRBV5-1 and TRBJ2-1; 12 bases are shared with TRBD2. Looked up from germline, CDR1 is SGHRS and CDR2 is YFSETQ. The CDR3 has 16 amino acids. V was clipped by 3 bases and J by 7 bases; unmatched bases: 8. The CDR3 loop is CASSSFTGLAGNEQFF. Here the CDR3 DNA reads TGCGCCAGCAGCTCGTTTACGGGACTAGCGGGTAATGAGCAGTTCTTC.

This clone was seen once. J is TRBJ2-3 and V is TRBV18, with D unclear. The germline V and J ends were trimmed by 5 bases and 3 bases, with 9 bases remaining between them. CDR1 is KGHSH, CDR2 LQKENI, per germline. The CDR3 covers 13 residues. The CDR3 DNA reads as TGTGCCAGCTCAGGATTAGCAACAGATACGCAGTATTTT. Translated: CASSGLATDTQYF.

The chain recombines TRBV7-2 with TRBJ1-1; 7 nucleotides match TRBD1. Germline-derived CDR1 and CDR2 are SGHTA and FQGNSA. Unmatched junction bases numbered 13, after V lost 6 bases and J lost 6 bases. This CDR3 has 15 amino acids. The CDR3 nucleotides read TGTGCCAGCAGTCGTGCCGGGACAGCAATCTCTGAAGCTTTCTTT. Residues: CASSRAGTAISEAFF.

The chain employs TRBV5-6 and TRBJ2-1, with a tentative D call TRBD1 (6 bases). V was trimmed by 2 bases and J by 10 bases, leaving 13 bases between them. From germline, CDR1 is SGHDT and CDR2 YYEEEE. CDR3 length equals 13 residues. In DNA, the CDR3 is TGTGCCAGCAGCTTTACAGGGTTAGGGGAGCAGTTCTTC. Translated: CASSFTGLGEQFF.